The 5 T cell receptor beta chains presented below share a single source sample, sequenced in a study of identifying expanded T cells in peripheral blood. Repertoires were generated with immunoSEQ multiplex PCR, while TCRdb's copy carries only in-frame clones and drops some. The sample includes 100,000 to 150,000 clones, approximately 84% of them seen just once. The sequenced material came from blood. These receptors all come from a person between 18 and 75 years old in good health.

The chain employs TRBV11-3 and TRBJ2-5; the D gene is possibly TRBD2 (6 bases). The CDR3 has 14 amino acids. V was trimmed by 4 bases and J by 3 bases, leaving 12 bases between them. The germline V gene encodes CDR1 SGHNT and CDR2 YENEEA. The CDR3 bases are TGTGCCAGCAGCTCCCGGACGGGGGAAGAGACCCAGTACTTC. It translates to CASSSRTGEETQYF.

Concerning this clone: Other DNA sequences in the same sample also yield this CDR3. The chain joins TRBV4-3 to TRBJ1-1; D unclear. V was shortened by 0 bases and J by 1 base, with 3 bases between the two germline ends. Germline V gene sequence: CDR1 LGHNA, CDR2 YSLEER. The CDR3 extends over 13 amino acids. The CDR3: CASSQDRNTEAFF. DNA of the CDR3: TGCGCCAGCAGCCAAGATAGGAACACTGAAGCTTTCTTT.

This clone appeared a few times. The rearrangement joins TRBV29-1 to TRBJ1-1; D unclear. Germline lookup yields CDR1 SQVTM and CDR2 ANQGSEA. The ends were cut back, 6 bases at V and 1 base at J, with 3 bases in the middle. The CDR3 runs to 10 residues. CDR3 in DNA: TGCAGCGTCAGGAACACTGAAGCTTTCTTT. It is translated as CSVRNTEAFF.

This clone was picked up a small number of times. DNA of the CDR3: TGCGCCAGCAGCCAGGACGCGGGACAGTCATATGTGGGTTCACCCCTCCACTTT. As protein: CASSQDAGQSYVGSPLHF. The chain has TRBV4-1 and TRBJ1-6; 7 bases are a match to TRBD1. Unmatched junction bases numbered 17, after V lost 3 bases and J lost 9 bases. The CDR3 spans 18 residues. CDR1 and CDR2 (germline): MGHRA, YSYEKL.

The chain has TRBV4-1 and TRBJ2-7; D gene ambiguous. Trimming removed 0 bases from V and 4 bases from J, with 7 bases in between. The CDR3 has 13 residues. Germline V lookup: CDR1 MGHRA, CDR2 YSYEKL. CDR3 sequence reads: CASSQDLIYEQYF. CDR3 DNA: TGCGCCAGCAGCCAAGATTTGATTTACGAGCAGTACTTC.